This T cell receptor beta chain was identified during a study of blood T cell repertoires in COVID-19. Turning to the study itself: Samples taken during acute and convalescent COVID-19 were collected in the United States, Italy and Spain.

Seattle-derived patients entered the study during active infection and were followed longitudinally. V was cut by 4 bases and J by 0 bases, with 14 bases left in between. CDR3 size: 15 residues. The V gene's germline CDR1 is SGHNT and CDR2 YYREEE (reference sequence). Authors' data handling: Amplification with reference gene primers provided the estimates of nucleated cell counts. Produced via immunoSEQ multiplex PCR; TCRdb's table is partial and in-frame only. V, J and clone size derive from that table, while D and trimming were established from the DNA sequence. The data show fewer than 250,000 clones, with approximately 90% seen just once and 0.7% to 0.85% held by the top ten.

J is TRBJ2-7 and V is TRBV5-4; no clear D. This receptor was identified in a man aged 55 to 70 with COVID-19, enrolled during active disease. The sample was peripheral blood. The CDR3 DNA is TGTGCCAGCAGCATGCCGCCGGGTAGCTCCTACGAGCAGTACTTC. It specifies CASSMPPGSSYEQYF.